What follows is one TCR beta chain and its context. Researchers report immunoSEQ v3.0 was run at survey level. Measured with immunoSEQ multiplex PCR; TCRdb has only the in-frame clones, and not every one. The profile shows 30,000 or so clones, 97% of them singletons. CDR3 length equals 15 residues. J lost 9 bases, V lost 1 base, and 6 bases had no gene match. Germline V gene lookup returns CDR1 SEHNR and CDR2 FQNEAQ (reference sequence). This entry comes from a study of long-term antiretroviral therapy in people with HIV. Source: unsorted PBMCs, taken 7.6 years after starting antiretroviral therapy. This chain uses TRBV7-9 with TRBJ2-1, with 10 bases fitting TRBD2. The TCR comes from a man aged 30 to 45 with HIV. DNA for the CDR3: TGTGCCAGCAGCTTAGAGAGCGGGAGGGCCGCTGAGCAGTTCTTC. Protein sequence: CASSLESGRAAEQFF.